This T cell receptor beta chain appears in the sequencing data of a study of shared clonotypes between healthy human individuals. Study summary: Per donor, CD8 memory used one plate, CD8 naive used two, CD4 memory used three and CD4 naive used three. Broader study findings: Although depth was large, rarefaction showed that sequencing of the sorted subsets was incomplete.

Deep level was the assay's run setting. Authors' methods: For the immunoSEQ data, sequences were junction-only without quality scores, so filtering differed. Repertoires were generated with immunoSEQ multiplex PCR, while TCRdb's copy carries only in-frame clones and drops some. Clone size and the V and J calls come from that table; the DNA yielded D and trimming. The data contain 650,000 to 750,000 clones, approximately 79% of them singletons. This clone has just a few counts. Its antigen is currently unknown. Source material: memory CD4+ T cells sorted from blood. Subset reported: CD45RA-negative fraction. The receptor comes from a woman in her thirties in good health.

The CDR3 region is CASSLAAGGADTQYF. The CDR3 DNA reads TGTGCCAGCAGCTTAGCAGCGGGAGGAGCAGATACGCAGTATTTT. V is TRBV7-9 and J is TRBJ2-3; 9 nucleotides align to TRBD2. The CDR3 loop spans 15 amino acids. V was pared by 0 bases and J by 4 bases, with 2 bases of the junction left unmatched. Germline V gene sequence: CDR1 SEHNR, CDR2 FQNEAQ (reference sequence).